Below are 26 T cell receptor beta chains sequenced from a single sample in a study of T cells after yellow fever vaccination. TCRdb analysed the 5' RACE reads with MiXCR anew, one entry per CDR3 protein. Found here are approximately 120,000 distinct CDR3 sequences, roughly 15% of them singletons; the top ten hold roughly 43%. The sample in question was CD8+ T cells sorted from PBMCs, obtained 5 days after the yellow fever booster vaccination. Receptors originate from a man aged 18 to 30 who received the YFV17D yellow fever vaccine.

The chain recombines TRBV10-3 with TRBJ1-2; D ambiguous. The germline V gene encodes CDR1 ENHRY and CDR2 SYGVKD. The length of the CDR3 is 10 residues. With 6 bases removed from V and 5 bases from J, the gap between germline ends came to 4 bases. CDR3 protein: CAIRMYGYTF. The CDR3 DNA reads as TGTGCCATCAGGATGTATGGCTACACCTTC.

The chain couples TRBV5-1 to TRBJ2-7; a weak D match, TRBD1 (6 bases). Between the trimmed V and J ends, which lost 0 bases and 7 bases, there was a span of 17 bases. Germline V gene lookup returns CDR1 SGHRS and CDR2 YFSETQ. The CDR3 runs to 15 residues. This CDR3 is CASSLVQGPLGEQYF. The CDR3 DNA follows: TGCGCCAGCAGCTTGGTACAGGGACCTTTAGGGGAGCAGTACTTC.

J is TRBJ2-7 and V is TRBV23-1; maybe TRBD2 (5 bases). TRBV23-1 is treated as an ORF (open reading frame) with a function not yet certain. Trimming shortened V by 4 bases and J by 7 bases, and 14 bases separated the two germline ends. The CDR3 runs 13 residues. Here the CDR3 DNA reads TGCGCCAGCAGTCCGAAAGGGCCGGGGGAGCAGTACGTC. Its protein product is CASSPKGPGEQYV.

This clonotype appeared a few times. J is TRBJ1-3 and V is TRBV3-1; D is unresolved. In germline, CDR1 is LGHDT, CDR2 YNNKEL (reference sequence). The CDR3 is 14 amino acids. Deletions cut 3 bases from V and 0 bases from J, with 6 bases between. CDR3 DNA sequence: TGTGCCAGCAGCCAGACACTCTCTGGAAACACCATATATTTT. Translated, it gives CASSQTLSGNTIYF.

The chain is built from TRBV2 and TRBJ1-6; D is unclear. From germline, CDR1 is SNHLY and CDR2 FYNNEI. The CDR3 runs 14 residues. V lost 1 base and J 10 bases, leaving 11 bases between the germline ends. As DNA, the CDR3 is TGTGCCAGCAGTGAAGAGGGCCGGAGGTCACCCCTCCACTTT. This translates into CASSEEGRRSPLHF.

This clonotype was seen only a few times. This chain links TRBV29-1 with TRBJ2-6; tentatively, D is TRBD1 (6 bases). Germline CDR1 and CDR2: SQVTM and ANQGSEA. CDR3 length: 12 residues. CDR3 sequence: CGGRLGANVLTF. CDR3 DNA: TGCGGGGGCAGGTTAGGGGCCAACGTCCTGACTTTC. Supplemented by reference TRBV29-1 and TRBJ2-6, the full variable domain reads SAVISQKPSRDICQRGTSLTIQCQVDSQVTMMFWYRQQPGQSLTLIATANQGSEATYESGFVIDKFPISRPNLTFSTLTVSNMSPEDSSIYLCGGRLGANVLTFGAGSRLTVL.

This clonotype was recorded a few times. This chain joins TRBV6-5 and TRBJ2-3, with 10 bases lining up with TRBD2. The germline V gene has CDR1 MNHEY and CDR2 SVGAGI. V shed 8 bases, J shed 10 bases, and the junction held 9 bases outside the gene matches. The CDR3 loop spans 13 amino acids. CDR3 amino acids: CASGAGGQVPQYF. CDR3 in DNA: TGTGCCAGCGGAGCGGGGGGGCAGGTTCCGCAGTATTTT.

The V and J genes are TRBV12-3 or TRBV12-4 and TRBJ2-3, with D perhaps being TRBD1 or TRBD2 (5 bases each). Trimming left V 5 bases short and J 8 bases short, with 5 bases between. This CDR3 contains 10 residues. CDR3 region: CASSGGTQYF. The CDR3 bases are TGTGCCAGCAGTGGGGGTACGCAGTATTTT.

This clonotype appeared a few times. This chain connects TRBV4-3 to TRBJ2-4; 11 bases map to TRBD2. After removal of 1 base from V and 0 bases from J, the junction contained 8 bases not matched to a gene. Germline assignment: CDR1 LGHNA and CDR2 YSLEER. CDR3 length: 19 amino acids. The CDR3 DNA reads as TGCGCCAGCAGCCAAGGAACTAGCGGGGGCCTCTTAGCCAAAAACATTCAGTACTTC. This encodes CASSQGTSGGLLAKNIQYF.

At least ten counts were recorded for this clonotype. The chain recombines TRBV7-8 with TRBJ1-2, with D perhaps matching TRBD1 (6 bases). The V gene's germline CDR1 is SGHVS and CDR2 FQNEAQ. This CDR3 region has 13 residues. V lost 4 bases and J lost 5, with 11 bases in between. The CDR3 loop is CASSSTGAYGYTF. DNA of the CDR3: TGTGCCAGCAGCTCGACAGGAGCGTATGGCTACACCTTC.

Many counts were recorded for this clonotype. The rearrangement uses TRBV9 and TRBJ1-1; 9 bases fit TRBD1. With 3 bases clipped from V and 7 bases from J, the junction kept 10 bases outside the gene matches. The CDR3 contains 15 residues. Germline values: CDR1 SGDLS, CDR2 YYNGEE. For the CDR3, the DNA is TGTGCCAGCAGCGCTTGGGACAGGGAAAATAGTGAAGCTTTCTTT. It specifies CASSAWDRENSEAFF.

This clonotype occurred a few times. This chain uses TRBV7-8 with TRBJ2-5; D is possibly TRBD2 (5 bases). This CDR3 comprises 16 residues. Trimming shortened V by 5 bases and J by 5 bases, and 21 bases separated the two germline ends. Germline V CDR1 and CDR2: SGHVS, FQNEAQ. The CDR3 nucleotides are TGTGCCAGCAGCCCAGCCATCAGCGGAGTTTGGGAGACCCAGTACTTC. The encoded protein is CASSPAISGVWETQYF.

J is TRBJ1-2 and V is TRBV4-1; the match to TRBD1 covers 7 bases. CDR1 MGHRA and CDR2 YSYEKL come from the germline V gene. The CDR3 runs to 15 residues. The J segment lost 6 bases and the V segment lost 1 base, leaving 8 bases of the junction unmatched. In DNA form, the CDR3 reads TGCGCCAGCAGCCAAGTTTCCCAGGGGGTAGATGGCTACACCTTC. This gives the protein CASSQVSQGVDGYTF.

This clonotype was recorded many times. The chain carries TRBV5-6 and TRBJ2-7; 11 nucleotides line up with TRBD1. Germline loops: CDR1 SGHDT, CDR2 YYEEEE. After removal of 4 bases from V and 3 bases from J, the junction contained 3 bases not matched to a gene. CDR3 size: 14 residues. Here the CDR3 reads CASSPGTGGYEQYF. In nucleotides, the CDR3 is TGTGCCAGCAGCCCCGGGACAGGGGGCTACGAGCAGTACTTC.

The table lists this clonotype with a few counts. The V gene is TRBV7-9, the J gene TRBJ1-2; 9 bases fit TRBD1. Trimming at V came to 5 bases and at J to 0 bases, leaving 7 bases not matched to a gene. The length of the CDR3 is 16 residues. Germline CDR1 reads SEHNR; CDR2 reads FQNEAQ (reference sequence). CDR3 amino acids: CASSETGGLSNYGYTF. The CDR3 DNA is TGTGCCAGCAGCGAGACAGGGGGGCTCTCTAACTATGGCTACACCTTC.

This clonotype was counted only a few times. In DNA form, the CDR3 reads TGCGCCAGCAGCCAAAATCGGGGGAGCTCCTACAATGAGCAGTTCTTC. Translation gives CASSQNRGSSYNEQFF. The J gene is TRBJ2-1, the V gene TRBV4-1, with D possibly TRBD2 on 6 matching bases. The CDR3 spans 16 residues. CDR1 is MGHRA and CDR2 is YSYEKL in the germline V gene. V shed 2 bases and J shed 0 bases, with 11 bases lying between them.

This chain uses TRBV9 with TRBJ2-2; weak D call: TRBD2 (5 bases). The germline gives CDR1 SGDLS, CDR2 YYNGEE. CDR3 size: 14 residues. The V gene lost 6 bases and the J gene lost 4 bases, with 13 bases spanning the gap. The DNA for the CDR3 is TGTGCCAGCAACGCGGGCGAGGGCACCGGGGAGCTGTTTTTT. Its protein product is CASNAGEGTGELFF.

This clonotype was counted only a few times. This chain connects TRBV11-1 to TRBJ2-7; D tentatively reads TRBD1 or TRBD2 (6 bases each). The CDR3 sequence is 17 residues long. Trimming removed 4 bases from V and 4 bases from J, with 23 bases in between. CDR1 and CDR2 (germline): SGHAT, FQDESV (reference sequence). CDR3 bases: TGTGCCAGCAGCTCTACCACAGGGATTGGAGGGACTTACGAGCAGTACGTC. Amino acid sequence: CASSSTTGIGGTYEQYV.

The V and J genes are TRBV11-2 and TRBJ2-3; D might be TRBD1 (6 bases). Germline values: CDR1 SGHAT, CDR2 FQNNGV. CDR3 length: 17 amino acids. V dropped 0 bases and J dropped 2 bases, with 15 bases sitting between them. CDR3 nucleotides: TGTGCCAGCAGCTTAGATCCCATTACAGGGTACACAGATACGCAGTATTTT. It codes for CASSLDPITGYTDTQYF.

The rearrangement joins TRBV19 to TRBJ2-7; 8 positions match TRBD1. V lost 3 bases to trimming and J lost 5 bases; unmatched junction nucleotides: 6. Germline-derived CDR1 and CDR2 are LNHDA and SQIVND (reference sequence). The length of the CDR3 is 14 residues. CDR3 amino acids: CASSMGRGPDEQYF. The DNA for the CDR3 is TGTGCCAGTAGTATGGGCAGGGGGCCGGACGAGCAGTACTTC.

The CDR3 DNA reads as TGTGCCAGCAGTTACGCGTCGGGGATTCAGCCCCAGCATTTT. This gives the protein CASSYASGIQPQHF. This chain uses TRBV6-5 with TRBJ1-5, with D unclear. CDR1 and CDR2 (germline): MNHEY, SVGAGI. Deletions cut 2 bases from V and 6 bases from J, with 11 bases between. This CDR3 is built from 14 residues.

V is TRBV27 and J is TRBJ2-7; TRBD1 matches 10 bases. V was clipped by 4 bases and J by 2 bases; unmatched bases: 5. This CDR3 comprises 15 residues. In germline, CDR1 is MNHEY, CDR2 SMNVEV (reference sequence). CDR3 DNA: TGTGCCAGCAGTTCGGGACAGGGGATGGCCTACGAGCAGTACTTC. This encodes CASSSGQGMAYEQYF.

This clonotype was observed a few times. This rearrangement joins TRBV27 to TRBJ2-5, with 13 bases fitting TRBD2. J gave up 2 bases and V 6 bases, and 6 bases lay outside the gene matches. Germline values: CDR1 MNHEY, CDR2 SMNVEV (reference sequence). The CDR3 extends over 16 amino acids. This CDR3 reads CASRLGTSGDQETQYF. The CDR3 bases are TGTGCCAGCAGACTCGGGACTAGCGGGGATCAAGAGACCCAGTACTTC.

The rearrangement joins TRBV20-1 to TRBJ2-3; D unresolved. V was clipped by 4 bases and J by 2 bases, with 13 bases between them. CDR1 DFQATT and CDR2 SNEGSKA come from the germline V gene (reference sequence). This CDR3 has 14 residues. The CDR3 coding sequence is TGCAGTGCTAACCCCTCGGAATCCACAGATACGCAGTATTTT. Amino acids: CSANPSESTDTQYF.

In this sample, this clonotype turned up a few times. The chain uses TRBV4-3 and TRBJ2-1; TRBD1 matches 8 bases. Per the germline V gene, CDR1 is LGHNA and CDR2 is YSLEER. There are 15 residues in the CDR3. V gave up 1 base and J gave up 6 bases; unmatched junction bases: 5. CDR3 nucleotide sequence: TGCGCCAGCAGCCAAGGGACAGGGTCTGGCAATGAGCAGTTCTTC. Amino acid sequence: CASSQGTGSGNEQFF.

The count of this clonotype is one. The chain uses TRBV4-1 and TRBJ2-3; D may be TRBD2 (5 bases). The V gene lost 8 bases and the J gene lost 6 bases, with 18 bases spanning the gap. The CDR3 has 14 amino acids. The germline V gene has CDR1 MGHRA and CDR2 YSYEKL. The CDR3 nucleotides read TGCGCCAGCTGCCCCGGTCTAGAGGGCGATACGCAGTATTTT. This encodes CASCPGLEGDTQYF.